These T cell receptor beta chains were read from a single sample in a study of T cell repertoires in cytomegalovirus infection. TCRdb called the reads again in MiXCR, with one record for every CDR3 protein. The table records about 460,000 distinct CDR3 sequences, about 11% of them present only once. Sequenced input: PBMCs. The origin of the receptors is a human donor in good health (CMV status not recorded). Some clones in this sample may be carry-over from other donors' samples. CDR3s include the opening cysteine and the closing phenylalanine or tryptophan. The D gene is left open where the match is weak. Clone sizes are given selectively: once, few, many, or a class where the clone is expanded.

v_gene,d_gene,j_gene,abundance,CDR3aa,CDR3nt
TRBV28,.,TRBJ2-4,many,CASSSVPGALKNIQYF,TGTGCCAGCAGTTCAGTCCCCGGGGCCCTCAAAAACATTCAGTACTTC
TRBV14,TRBD1,TRBJ2-7,few,CASSHFRAGTGSYEQYF,TGTGCCAGCAGCCACTTTCGAGCCGGGACAGGATCCTACGAGCAGTACTTC
TRBV6-2/TRBV6-3,TRBD1,TRBJ1-2,.,CASTSGQGIDYGYTF,TGTGCCAGCACGTCAGGACAGGGGATCGACTATGGCTACACCTTC
TRBV7-8,TRBD2,TRBJ2-1,many,CASSSTSGRSNEQFF,TGTGCCAGCAGCTCAACTAGCGGGAGGAGCAATGAGCAGTTCTTC
TRBV6-2/TRBV6-3,TRBD1,TRBJ2-5,.,CASSYSWKGQGANQETQYF,TGTGCCAGCAGTTACTCGTGGAAGGGACAGGGGGCAAACCAAGAGACCCAGTACTTC
TRBV5-8,TRBD1,TRBJ1-4,many,CASSPGQGFEKLFF,TGTGCCAGCAGCCCGGGACAGGGGTTCGAAAAACTGTTTTTT
TRBV12-3/TRBV12-4,.,TRBJ1-2,many,CASSADRPYGYTF,TGTGCCAGCAGTGCGGACAGACCCTATGGCTACACCTTC
TRBV5-4,.,TRBJ1-2,.,CASSYGGFYGYTF,TGTGCCAGCAGCTATGGGGGGTTCTATGGCTACACCTTC
TRBV27,.,TRBJ2-7,many,CASSLSSVDEQYF,TGTGCCAGCAGTTTATCGTCGGTCGACGAGCAGTACTTC
TRBV6-1,TRBD1,TRBJ2-1,many,CASSLRTGYNEQFF,TGTGCCAGCAGTCTCCGGACAGGCTACAATGAGCAGTTCTTC
TRBV24-1,TRBD1,TRBJ2-3,many,CATSDRQGAGPRFTDTQYF,TGTGCCACCAGTGATAGACAGGGGGCCGGACCCCGATTCACAGATACGCAGTATTTT
TRBV6-6,.,TRBJ2-1,many,CASSPPGMTPYNEQFF,TGTGCCAGCAGTCCCCCGGGGATGACTCCCTACAATGAGCAGTTCTTC
TRBV7-3,.,TRBJ2-2,many,CASSLQGSSNTGELFF,TGTGCCAGCAGCTTACAGGGCAGTTCGAACACCGGGGAGCTGTTTTTT
TRBV7-6,.,TRBJ2-3,many,CASSLAGPISGDTQYF,TGTGCCAGCAGCTTAGCGGGACCTATATCCGGGGATACGCAGTATTTT
TRBV15,.,TRBJ1-2,.,CATSRDEEAVYGYTF,TGTGCCACCAGCAGAGATGAGGAGGCGGTCTATGGCTACACCTTC
TRBV6-1,.,TRBJ1-5,many,CASSEYREQPQHF,TGTGCCAGCAGTGAGTACAGGGAGCAGCCCCAGCATTTT
TRBV12-3/TRBV12-4,TRBD2,TRBJ2-3,many,CASNPLAGGQDTQYF,TGTGCCAGCAACCCCCTAGCGGGGGGGCAAGATACGCAGTATTTT
TRBV19,.,TRBJ2-7,.,CASSPNRKNYEQYF,TGTGCCAGTAGTCCGAACAGGAAGAACTACGAGCAGTACTTC
TRBV2,TRBD2,TRBJ2-3,many,CASWRLAADTQYF,TGTGCCTCGTGGAGGCTAGCGGCAGATACGCAGTATTTT
TRBV7-8,.,TRBJ2-5,many,CASSPWGGETQYF,TGTGCCAGCAGCCCCTGGGGAGGAGAGACCCAGTACTTC
TRBV19,TRBD2,TRBJ2-1,once,CASSPLLAGGPVEQFF,TGTGCCAGTAGTCCGCTACTAGCGGGGGGGCCGGTTGAGCAGTTCTTC
TRBV30,.,TRBJ1-1,.,CAKAREGASKGTEAFF,TGTGCCAAAGCCAGGGAAGGGGCCTCGAAGGGAACTGAAGCTTTCTTT
TRBV27,TRBD1,TRBJ1-1,many,CASSLNRDRVRTEAFF,TGTGCCAGCAGTTTAAATCGGGACAGGGTGCGGACTGAAGCTTTCTTT
TRBV19,.,TRBJ1-1,few,CASSFGVAGVNTEAFF,TGTGCCAGTAGCTTCGGGGTTGCAGGGGTGAACACTGAAGCTTTCTTT
TRBV19,TRBD1,TRBJ2-1,few,CASSKDRGLYNEQFF,TGTGCCAGTAGCAAGGACAGGGGGCTTTACAATGAGCAGTTCTTC
TRBV2,.,TRBJ2-1,many,CASRGGGSIYNEQFF,TGTGCCAGCCGAGGAGGGGGGTCCATTTACAATGAGCAGTTCTTC
TRBV24-1,.,TRBJ2-1,.,CATPDWVTDLNEQFF,TGTGCCACCCCTGATTGGGTTACCGACCTCAATGAGCAGTTCTTC
TRBV12-3/TRBV12-4,.,TRBJ2-7,many,CASSSPGEGDEQYF,TGTGCCAGCAGCTCCCCCGGGGAAGGAGACGAGCAGTACTTC
TRBV6-2/TRBV6-3,.,TRBJ2-3,many,CASGFGPDTQYF,TGTGCCAGCGGTTTCGGGCCAGATACGCAGTATTTT
TRBV5-1,.,TRBJ2-1,.,CASSARGGSDNEQFF,TGCGCCAGCAGCGCTAGGGGGGGTTCCGACAATGAGCAGTTCTTC
TRBV20-1,TRBD2,TRBJ2-2,.,CSARGGGYTGELFF,TGCAGTGCTAGGGGCGGGGGTTACACCGGGGAGCTGTTTTTT
TRBV20-1,TRBD1,TRBJ1-1,many,CSARDNRGNTEAFF,TGCAGTGCTAGAGATAACAGGGGGAACACTGAAGCTTTCTTT
TRBV11-2,.,TRBJ1-3,many,CASSPLKVSGNTIYF,TGTGCCAGCAGCCCCCTGAAGGTTTCTGGAAACACCATATATTTT
TRBV10-3,.,TRBJ2-5,many,CAISESGGQEETQYF,TGTGCCATCAGTGAGTCGGGAGGACAGGAGGAGACCCAGTACTTC
TRBV6-5,.,TRBJ1-2,few,CASSYSKRGGVYGYTF,TGTGCCAGCAGTTACTCCAAAAGAGGAGGGGTCTATGGCTACACCTTC
TRBV7-6,.,TRBJ2-1,many,CASGRELNGEQFF,TGTGCCAGCGGACGGGAGTTAAACGGTGAGCAGTTCTTC
TRBV2,.,TRBJ2-7,many,CASSEALYEQYF,TGTGCCAGCAGTGAAGCGCTGTACGAGCAGTACTTC
TRBV27,.,TRBJ2-1,many,CASSLFGGGSSYNEQFF,TGTGCCAGCAGTTTATTCGGTGGAGGGAGCTCCTACAATGAGCAGTTCTTC